Listed here is a single T cell receptor beta chain. Its matching antigen is unknown. The trim removed 10 bases at V and 4 bases at J, leaving 15 bases unmatched. This CDR3 has 15 amino acids. The germline V gene has CDR1 MDHEN and CDR2 SYDVKM. The sorted-subset replicate PCRs were given about 200 ng DNA, which is some 29,000 T cell genomes. Repertoires were generated with immunoSEQ multiplex PCR, while TCRdb's copy carries only in-frame clones and drops some. This sample carries about 95,000 clones, about two thirds of them seen once, and the ten largest clones take 45% to 50%. The record originates from a study of shared clonotypes between healthy human individuals. Study observations and caveats: When naive CD4 clonotypes were compared across a few donors, approximately 5% were shared. Few donors restricted represented genetic and exposure-history diversity. Investigators collected only blood, and repertoires in tissues likely differ.

Sequenced: memory CD8+ T cells sorted from blood. The subset is: CD45RO+ cells pooled with CCR7-negative TemRA cells. The V gene is TRBV28, the J gene TRBJ1-2; 7 nucleotides align to TRBD1. The origin of this receptor is a man aged 25-45 years in good health. In nucleotides, the CDR3 is TGTGCCATTCATACAGACAGGGCGAGTGCCTATGGCTACACCTTC. Translated: CAIHTDRASAYGYTF.